A selection of T cell receptor beta chains follows, all from one sample in a study of T cell responses to AZD1222 COVID-19 vaccine. TCRdb's copy holds only in-frame clones and misses some; the assay was immunoSEQ multiplex PCR. The sample records some 250,000 clones, 94% being singletons. Sequencing used peripheral blood, obtained 28 days after the second AZD1222 dose. These receptors all come from an adult who received the AZD1222 COVID-19 vaccine. The CDR3 runs from the conserved cysteine through the conserved F or W. Each record gives: V gene, J gene, CDR3 protein.

v_gene: TRBV6-6; j_gene: TRBJ2-3; CDR3aa: CASKAEGLSTDTQYF
v_gene: TRBV2; j_gene: TRBJ2-5; CDR3aa: CASKGASETQYF
v_gene: TRBV27; j_gene: TRBJ2-7; CDR3aa: CASSLGGGSSYEQYF
v_gene: TRBV19; j_gene: TRBJ2-1; CDR3aa: CASSDQGGSYNEQFF
v_gene: TRBV28; j_gene: TRBJ2-1; CDR3aa: CASSRTGDEQFF
v_gene: TRBV24-1; j_gene: TRBJ2-7; CDR3aa: CATSRGEAYEQYF
v_gene: TRBV27; j_gene: TRBJ2-7; CDR3aa: CASSLYSGSEQYF
v_gene: TRBV6-1; j_gene: TRBJ1-2; CDR3aa: CASSEDGTGAPIGGYTF
v_gene: TRBV2; j_gene: TRBJ2-7; CDR3aa: CASRGNRVYEQYF
v_gene: TRBV5-1; j_gene: TRBJ2-2; CDR3aa: CASSEAGVTGELFF
v_gene: TRBV28; j_gene: TRBJ1-4; CDR3aa: CASSFRGPNEKLFF
v_gene: TRBV9; j_gene: TRBJ2-5; CDR3aa: CASSADQETQYF
v_gene: TRBV28; j_gene: TRBJ1-6; CDR3aa: CASSHAGRSYNSPLHF
v_gene: TRBV7-2; j_gene: TRBJ2-7; CDR3aa: CASSLDPSGTYEQYF
v_gene: TRBV2; j_gene: TRBJ1-1; CDR3aa: CASSAQNTEAFF
v_gene: TRBV5-1; j_gene: TRBJ2-3; CDR3aa: CASREGTPADTQYF
v_gene: TRBV7-6; j_gene: TRBJ2-2; CDR3aa: CASSSTQGAAGELFF
v_gene: TRBV10-3; j_gene: TRBJ2-1; CDR3aa: CAISEGTGLYNEQFF
v_gene: TRBV2; j_gene: TRBJ2-1; CDR3aa: CASSVELAGSNEQFF
v_gene: TRBV28; j_gene: TRBJ2-1; CDR3aa: CAAGVGRRVGEQFF
v_gene: TRBV6-1; j_gene: TRBJ1-2; CDR3aa: CASSEARDSYGYTF
v_gene: TRBV6-5; j_gene: TRBJ1-5; CDR3aa: CASGGQGNQPQHF
v_gene: TRBV5-1; j_gene: TRBJ2-3; CDR3aa: CASSLEGDTQYF
v_gene: TRBV24-1; j_gene: TRBJ2-1; CDR3aa: CATSDPVRNEQFF
v_gene: TRBV14; j_gene: TRBJ2-4; CDR3aa: CASSNRDKDDIQYF
v_gene: TRBV6-5; j_gene: TRBJ2-7; CDR3aa: CASSPREQGYEQYF
v_gene: TRBV2; j_gene: TRBJ1-3; CDR3aa: CASTEVGSGNTIYF
v_gene: TRBV20-1; j_gene: TRBJ2-7; CDR3aa: CSASNYEQYF
v_gene: TRBV5-1; j_gene: TRBJ1-1; CDR3aa: CASSLSTGGNTEAFF
v_gene: TRBV4-1; j_gene: TRBJ1-2; CDR3aa: CASSHPGQGVLYGYTF
v_gene: TRBV27; j_gene: TRBJ2-7; CDR3aa: CASIKGQGYYEQYF
v_gene: TRBV29-1; j_gene: TRBJ1-1; CDR3aa: CSVGRNTEAFF
v_gene: TRBV12-3/TRBV12-4; j_gene: TRBJ1-5; CDR3aa: CASSLGGQPQHF
v_gene: TRBV28; j_gene: TRBJ1-3; CDR3aa: CASSPGTSGTIYF
v_gene: TRBV28; j_gene: TRBJ1-6; CDR3aa: CASIAGGYNSPLHF
v_gene: TRBV7-2; j_gene: TRBJ2-3; CDR3aa: CASSSGGSGTDTQYF
v_gene: TRBV3-1/TRBV3-2; j_gene: TRBJ1-2; CDR3aa: CAASGRRGYGYTF
v_gene: TRBV7-2; j_gene: TRBJ2-7; CDR3aa: CASSFSAGNSYEQYF
v_gene: TRBV10-3; j_gene: TRBJ1-2; CDR3aa: CAISDEGTVYGYTF
v_gene: TRBV4-3; j_gene: TRBJ2-2; CDR3aa: CASSQEGSGSFGGELFF
v_gene: TRBV28; j_gene: TRBJ1-2; CDR3aa: CASSLQGAGYGYTF
v_gene: TRBV4-3; j_gene: TRBJ2-7; CDR3aa: CASRVPRIRF
v_gene: TRBV27; j_gene: TRBJ2-1; CDR3aa: CASTLRGNGDEQFF
v_gene: TRBV11-3; j_gene: TRBJ2-2; CDR3aa: CASSSPSGTPNTGELFF
v_gene: TRBV30; j_gene: TRBJ1-1; CDR3aa: CAWSLGNTEAFF
v_gene: TRBV18; j_gene: TRBJ1-1; CDR3aa: CASSRDRETEAFF
v_gene: TRBV12-3/TRBV12-4; j_gene: TRBJ1-3; CDR3aa: CASRRGRGNTIYF
v_gene: TRBV7-4; j_gene: TRBJ1-2; CDR3aa: CASSSGGPKANYGYTF
v_gene: TRBV7-2; j_gene: TRBJ1-4; CDR3aa: CASTLRQGASEKLFF
v_gene: TRBV30; j_gene: TRBJ1-5; CDR3aa: CAWSVGLGGNQPQHF
v_gene: TRBV10-3; j_gene: TRBJ1-5; CDR3aa: CAISPEGSNQPQHF
v_gene: TRBV5-1; j_gene: TRBJ1-6; CDR3aa: CASSLGTNNSPLHF
v_gene: TRBV4-2; j_gene: TRBJ1-2; CDR3aa: CASSQDLVVRVYYGYTF
v_gene: TRBV27; j_gene: TRBJ2-5; CDR3aa: CASSYGGGPQETQYF
v_gene: TRBV5-1; j_gene: TRBJ2-2; CDR3aa: CASSSRLDRTGGELFF
v_gene: TRBV4-2; j_gene: TRBJ1-5; CDR3aa: CASSQDRVAFQPQHF